These 15 T cell receptor beta chains came from one sample sequenced in a study of cytomegalovirus exposure and HLA in healthy donors. Vbeta (60) and Jbeta (13) primers were used in the PCR. The data were produced by immunoSEQ multiplex PCR, yet TCRdb's version contains in-frame clones alone and is incomplete. The data hold 150,000 to 200,000 clones, with 65% to 70% observed a single time. Input material: PBMCs. The origin of the receptors is a man aged 30 to 39 in good health and CMV-seropositive.

This clone was seen more than once but under ten times. V usage is TRBV6-4 and J usage is TRBJ2-1; the match to TRBD2 covers 12 bases. From germline, CDR1 is MRHNA and CDR2 SNTAGT. With 3 bases clipped from V and 4 bases from J, the junction kept 4 bases outside the gene matches. The CDR3 is made up of 16 amino acids. The CDR3 region is CASSDASGRGYNEQFF. CDR3 coding DNA: TGTGCCAGCAGTGATGCTAGCGGGAGGGGATACAATGAGCAGTTCTTC.

This chain connects TRBV4-2 to TRBJ1-1, with TRBD1 identical over 8 bases. This CDR3 is 15 amino acids long. Per the germline V gene, CDR1 is LGHNA and CDR2 is YNFKEQ. With V trimmed by 1 base and J by 0 bases, 1 base remained unmatched. CDR3: CASSQGQGMNTEAFF. The CDR3 DNA reads TGTGCCAGCAGCCAAGGACAGGGGATGAACACTGAAGCTTTCTTT.

The rearrangement uses TRBV6-5 and TRBJ1-5, with TRBD1 matching 10 bases. This CDR3 region has 14 residues. In germline, CDR1 is MNHEY, CDR2 SVGAGI. V lost 6 bases and J lost 7; bases outside the gene matches: 6. The DNA of the CDR3 is TGTGCCAGCAGGGACAGGGGGGTCGGGCAGCCCCAGCATTTT. Translation gives CASRDRGVGQPQHF.

The V and J genes are TRBV10-3 and TRBJ2-1, with 7 bases aligning to TRBD2. V was clipped by 3 bases and J by 4 bases; unmatched bases: 9. The CDR3 has 16 residues. Germline values: CDR1 ENHRY, CDR2 SYGVKD. CDR3 bases: TGTGCCATCAGTGATTTAGCGGGTGATGTGTACAATGAGCAGTTCTTC. Its protein product is CAISDLAGDVYNEQFF.

The chain recombines TRBV6-5 with TRBJ1-1; D call uncertain. CDR3 length: 14 amino acids. Germline-derived CDR1 and CDR2 are MNHEY and SVGAGI. V lost 2 bases to trimming and J lost 8 bases, with 15 bases between them. The chain's CDR3 is CASSYDGAISEAFF. The CDR3 bases are TGTGCCAGCAGTTACGACGGAGCCATTTCCGAAGCTTTCTTT.

The chain links TRBV5-6 to TRBJ2-7; 12 positions match TRBD1. The ends lost 1 base at V and 7 bases at J; junction bases unmatched: 6. CDR3 length: 15 amino acids. From germline, CDR1 is SGHDT and CDR2 YYEEEE. CDR3 amino acids: CASSLTGTGGREQYF. CDR3 bases: TGTGCCAGCAGCTTGACTGGGACAGGGGGCAGGGAGCAGTACTTC.

The rearrangement uses TRBV19 and TRBJ2-3; TRBD2 might be the D (6 bases). Germline V gene sequence: CDR1 LNHDA, CDR2 SQIVND (reference sequence). The CDR3 spans 16 residues. V lost 1 base, J lost 6 bases, and 17 bases lay in between. The CDR3 DNA reads as TGTGCCAGTAGTATAGTTGACGGAGGAGGGTTGGATACGCAGTATTTT. This translates into CASSIVDGGGLDTQYF.

This clone was observed a few times. The chain employs TRBV7-3 and TRBJ2-7; 13 bases fit TRBD2. Trimming removed 1 base from V and 6 bases from J; junction bases left unmatched: 9. The length of the CDR3 is 17 residues. Germline assignment: CDR1 SGHTA and CDR2 FQGTGA. CDR3 sequence reads: CASSLNPPGLAGFEQYF. The DNA of the CDR3 is TGTGCCAGCAGCTTAAACCCACCGGGACTAGCGGGATTCGAGCAGTACTTC.

This clone was seen a few times. The chain employs TRBV5-1 and TRBJ2-5; the match to TRBD2 covers 8 bases. Germline lookup yields CDR1 SGHRS and CDR2 YFSETQ. J gave up 4 bases and V 4 bases, and 18 bases lay outside the gene matches. The CDR3 loop spans 18 amino acids. For the CDR3, the DNA is TGCGCCAGCAGCGGTCAGGGAGCGGGAGCCTTATTGGGAGAGACCCAGTACTTC. This sequence encodes CASSGQGAGALLGETQYF.

In this sample, this clone turned up a few times. The chain carries TRBV28 and TRBJ1-2; D uncertain. The germline V and J ends were trimmed by 7 bases and 4 bases, with 16 bases remaining between them. This CDR3 spans 14 amino acids. The germline V gene has CDR1 MDHEN and CDR2 SYDVKM. The chain's CDR3 is CASTSTRLSYGYTF. The CDR3 DNA is TGTGCCAGCACCTCAACCCGACTGAGCTATGGCTACACCTTC.

The chain joins TRBV9 to TRBJ2-5; possible D gene TRBD1, 6 bases. With 4 bases removed from V and 11 bases from J, the gap between germline ends came to 18 bases. CDR3 length: 13 amino acids. Germline-derived CDR1 and CDR2 are SGDLS and YYNGEE. CDR3 in DNA: TGTGCCAGCAGCCAGGGGACCGTGGAAGAGCAGTACTTC. It is translated as CASSQGTVEEQYF. The full variable domain, completed using reference TRBV9 and TRBJ2-5, is DSGVTQTPKHLITATGQRVTLRCSPRSGDLSVYWYQQSLDQGLQFLIQYYNGEERAKGNILERFSAQQFPDLHSELNLSSLELGDSALYFCASSQGTVEEQYFGPGTRLLVL.

The V call is TRBV29-1, the J call TRBJ2-7, with D maybe TRBD1 (6 bases). With 7 bases removed from V and 5 bases from J, the gap between germline ends came to 12 bases. This CDR3 contains 11 residues. Looked up from germline, CDR1 is SQVTM and CDR2 is ANQGSEA. The chain's CDR3 is CSDHREHEQYF. In DNA form, the CDR3 reads TGCAGCGACCACAGGGAGCACGAGCAGTACTTC.

The J gene is TRBJ2-3, the V gene TRBV6-6, with a possible D match to TRBD2 (5 bases). The CDR3 totals 13 residues. Germline V lookup: CDR1 MNHNY, CDR2 SVGAGI (reference sequence). Between the trimmed V and J ends, which lost 3 bases and 8 bases, there was a span of 12 bases. The CDR3 here is CASSYEVRGTQYF. The CDR3 nucleotides are TGTGCCAGCAGTTATGAGGTTCGGGGTACGCAGTATTTT.

V gene TRBV5-1 combines with J gene TRBJ1-2; unclear D gene. The CDR3 runs to 12 residues. CDR1 and CDR2 (germline): SGHRS, YFSETQ. V lost 3 bases and J 8 bases, leaving 11 bases between the germline ends. CDR3 nucleotides: TGCGCCAGCAGCTCCCTAGAGGCCGGCTACACCTTC. This sequence encodes CASSSLEAGYTF.

The chain carries TRBV6-5 and TRBJ2-7; tentatively, D is TRBD1 (5 bases). The CDR3 runs to 15 residues. Trimming shortened V by 4 bases and J by 2 bases, and 15 bases separated the two germline ends. Germline V lookup: CDR1 MNHEY, CDR2 SVGAGI. CDR3 sequence reads: CASSSLGAGTYEQYF. The DNA of the CDR3 is TGTGCCAGCAGTTCGCTAGGGGCAGGAACCTACGAGCAGTACTTC.